The present entry profiles one T cell receptor (beta chain) with its context. Per germline, CDR1 MNHEY and CDR2 SVGAGI. With 6 bases clipped from V and 4 bases from J, the junction kept 3 bases outside the gene matches. This CDR3 is 13 amino acids long. This sample is drawn from a study of blood T cell repertoires in COVID-19. Assay: immunoSEQ multiplex PCR; the TCRdb copy retains only in-frame clones and omits some. Of 200,000 to 300,000 clones in the sample, 65% to 90% were seen once. Sample: PBMCs or T cells enriched from blood (not recorded which). The sequence was obtained from a woman between 45 and 65 years old with acute COVID-19. This chain links TRBV6-5 with TRBJ1-2, with 9 bases that match TRBD1. The CDR3 coding sequence is TGTGCCAGCAGAAGGACAGGGGCCTATGGCTACACCTTC. As protein: CASRRTGAYGYTF.